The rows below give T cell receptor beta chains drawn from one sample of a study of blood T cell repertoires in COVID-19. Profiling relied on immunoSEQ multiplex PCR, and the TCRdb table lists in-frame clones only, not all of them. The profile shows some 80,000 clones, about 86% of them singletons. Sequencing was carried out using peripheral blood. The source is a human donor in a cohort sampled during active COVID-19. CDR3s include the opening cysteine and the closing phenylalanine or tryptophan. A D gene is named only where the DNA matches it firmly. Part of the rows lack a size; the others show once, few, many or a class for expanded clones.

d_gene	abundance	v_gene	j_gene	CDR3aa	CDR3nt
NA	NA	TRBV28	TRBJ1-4	CASSPPRATNEKLFF	TGTGCCAGCAGCCCCCCCAGGGCAACTAATGAAAAACTGTTTTTT
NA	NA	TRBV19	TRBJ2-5	CASSMDWEETQYF	TGTGCCAGTAGTATGGACTGGGAAGAGACCCAGTACTTC
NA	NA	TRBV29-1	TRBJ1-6	CSVKGGGNSPLHF	TGCAGCGTCAAGGGAGGGGGTAATTCACCCCTCCACTTT
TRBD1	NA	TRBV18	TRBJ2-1	CASSPRTTGHEQFF	TGTGCCAGCTCACCCAGAACGACAGGGCACGAGCAGTTCTTC
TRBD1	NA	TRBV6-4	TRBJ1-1	CASSDTGGTEAFF	TGTGCCAGCAGTGACACAGGGGGGACTGAAGCTTTCTTT
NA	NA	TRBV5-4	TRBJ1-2	CASTLVGGSYGYTF	TGTGCCAGCACCCTGGTGGGGGGGAGCTATGGCTACACCTTC
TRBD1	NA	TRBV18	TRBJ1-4	CASSRGTGGTEKLFF	TGTGCCAGCTCACGTGGGACAGGGGGCACCGAAAAACTGTTTTTT
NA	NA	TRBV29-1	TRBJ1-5	CSVYFGAKGPQHF	TGCAGCGTGTATTTTGGGGCTAAAGGTCCCCAGCATTTT
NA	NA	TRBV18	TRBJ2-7	CASSPNRAYEQYF	TGTGCCAGCTCACCAAACCGGGCCTACGAGCAGTACTTC
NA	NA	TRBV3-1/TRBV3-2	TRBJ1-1	CASSQGRGGLNTEAFF	TGTGCCAGCAGCCAAGGTAGGGGCGGATTGAACACTGAAGCTTTCTTT
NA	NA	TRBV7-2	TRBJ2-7	CASSLLAGFYEQYF	TGTGCCAGCAGCTTATTGGCGGGATTTTACGAGCAGTACTTC
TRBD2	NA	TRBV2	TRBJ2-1	CASSRLAARDEQFF	TGTGCCAGCAGCCGACTAGCGGCGCGCGATGAGCAGTTCTTC
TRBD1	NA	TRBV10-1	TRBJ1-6	CASSETGTANSPLHF	TGCGCCAGCAGTGAAACCGGGACAGCAAATTCACCCCTCCACTTT
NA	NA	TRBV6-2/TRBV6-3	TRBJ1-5	CASSYRGTHQPQHF	TGTGCCAGCAGTTACCGCGGGACCCATCAGCCCCAGCATTTT
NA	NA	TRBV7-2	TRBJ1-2	CASSFRPGDKYGYTF	TGTGCCAGCAGCTTTCGGCCAGGGGATAAATATGGCTACACCTTC
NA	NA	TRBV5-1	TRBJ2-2	CASSLGSQPGELFF	TGCGCCAGCAGCCTCGGGTCGCAGCCCGGGGAGCTGTTTTTT
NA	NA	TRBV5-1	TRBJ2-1	CASSLPTGVANEQFF	TGCGCCAGCAGCTTGCCAACCGGGGTAGCCAATGAGCAGTTCTTC
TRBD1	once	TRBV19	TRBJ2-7	CASSARQGFYEQYF	TGTGCCAGTAGTGCTCGACAGGGTTTCTACGAGCAGTACTTC
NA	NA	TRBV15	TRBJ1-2	CATSSDRRYGYTF	TGTGCCACCAGCAGCGACAGGAGATATGGCTACACCTTC
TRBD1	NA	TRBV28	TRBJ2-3	CASTGQGTDTQYF	TGTGCCAGCACCGGACAGGGGACAGATACGCAGTATTTT
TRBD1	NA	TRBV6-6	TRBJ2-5	CASSETGGREIQYF	TGTGCCAGCAGTGAGACAGGGGGCAGGGAGATCCAGTACTTC
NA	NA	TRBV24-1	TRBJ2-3	CATSDSNSGRTRPDTQYF	TGTGCCACCAGTGATTCGAATAGCGGTAGAACCCGGCCAGATACGCAGTATTTT
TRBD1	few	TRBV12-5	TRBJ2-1	CASGSGQGPYNEQFF	TGTGCTAGTGGCTCGGGACAGGGCCCCTACAATGAGCAGTTCTTC
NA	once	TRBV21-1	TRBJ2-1	CASSVRRRVNNEQFF	TGTGCCAGCAGCGTCCGTCGCAGGGTAAACAATGAGCAGTTCTTC
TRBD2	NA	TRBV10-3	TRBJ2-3	CAISVAGGQGDTQYF	TGTGCCATCAGTGTCGCGGGGGGGCAGGGAGATACGCAGTATTTT
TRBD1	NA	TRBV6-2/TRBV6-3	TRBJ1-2	CASSYSQGRSGYTF	TGTGCCAGCAGTTACTCACAGGGGAGAAGTGGCTACACCTTC
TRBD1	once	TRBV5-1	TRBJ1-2	CASSPSGQGEGYTF	TGCGCCAGCAGCCCGTCGGGACAGGGCGAAGGTTACACCTTC
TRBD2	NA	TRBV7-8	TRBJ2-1	CASSLAGGTSYNEQFF	TGTGCCAGCAGCTTAGCGGGAGGGACCTCCTACAATGAGCAGTTCTTC
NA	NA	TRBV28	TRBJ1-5	CASSLGLGLLGNQPQHF	TGTGCCAGCAGTTTAGGCCTGGGACTCTTGGGCAATCAGCCCCAGCATTTT
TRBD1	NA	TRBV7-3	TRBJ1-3	CASSLTGQPGNTIYF	TGTGCCAGCAGCTTGACAGGGCAACCTGGAAACACCATATATTTT
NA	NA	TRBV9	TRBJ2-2	CASSVGQASTGELFF	TGTGCCAGCAGCGTAGGGCAGGCGAGCACCGGGGAGCTGTTTTTT
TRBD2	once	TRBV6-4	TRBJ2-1	CASSDQGTSGSEQFF	TGTGCCAGCAGTGACCAAGGGACTAGCGGGAGTGAGCAGTTCTTC
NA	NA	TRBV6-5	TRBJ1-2	CASSPAGKNYGYTF	TGTGCCAGCAGTCCCGCGGGGAAGAACTATGGCTACACCTTC
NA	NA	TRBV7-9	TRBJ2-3	CASSLAQGTDTQYF	TGTGCCAGCAGCTTAGCCCAGGGCACAGATACGCAGTATTTT
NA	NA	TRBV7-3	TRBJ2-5	CASSPGTHETQYF	TGTGCCAGCAGCCCCGGGACTCACGAGACCCAGTACTTC
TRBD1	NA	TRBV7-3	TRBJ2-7	CASSPPPACPGQERYEQYF	TGTGCCAGCAGCCCCCCCCCTGCATGCCCGGGACAGGAGCGCTACGAGCAGTACTTC
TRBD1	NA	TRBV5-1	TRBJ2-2	CASSLEAGGATGELFF	TGCGCCAGCAGCTTGGAAGCAGGGGGCGCGACCGGGGAGCTGTTTTTT
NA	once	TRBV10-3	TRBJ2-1	CAVRRYGEQFF	TGTGCTGTCCGGAGATATGGTGAGCAGTTCTTC
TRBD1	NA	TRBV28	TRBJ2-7	CASSLVDRGDNEQYF	TGTGCCAGCAGTTTAGTTGACAGGGGGGACAACGAGCAGTACTTC
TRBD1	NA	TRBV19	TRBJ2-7	CASSIGTEGAYEQYF	TGTGCCAGTAGTATCGGGACAGAGGGGGCCTACGAGCAGTACTTC
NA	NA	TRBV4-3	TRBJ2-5	CASSQQGLLETQYF	TGCGCCAGCAGCCAACAGGGTTTATTAGAGACCCAGTACTTC
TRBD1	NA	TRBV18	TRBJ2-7	CASSPWDSDYEQYF	TGTGCCAGCTCACCTTGGGACAGTGACTACGAGCAGTACTTC
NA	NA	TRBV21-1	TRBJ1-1	CASSKDLGDGLNTEAFF	TGTGCCAGCAGCAAAGATCTCGGGGATGGGCTGAACACTGAAGCTTTCTTT
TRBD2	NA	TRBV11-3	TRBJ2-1	CASSASGTLENEQFF	TGTGCCAGCAGCGCCAGCGGGACTCTGGAGAATGAGCAGTTCTTC
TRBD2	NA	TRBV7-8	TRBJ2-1	CASSWLTSGSGDEQFF	TGTGCCAGCAGCTGGTTGACTAGCGGGAGCGGCGATGAGCAGTTCTTC
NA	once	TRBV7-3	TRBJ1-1	CASSLLGGNTEAFF	TGTGCCAGCAGCTTATTAGGAGGGAACACTGAAGCTTTCTTT
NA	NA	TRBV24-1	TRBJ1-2	CATSRTDSNYGYTF	TGTGCCACCAGCAGGACAGATTCTAACTATGGCTACACCTTC
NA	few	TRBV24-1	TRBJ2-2	CATSLSHAGELFF	TGTGCCACCAGCCTAAGTCACGCCGGGGAGCTGTTTTTT
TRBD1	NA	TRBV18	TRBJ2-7	CASSPSAGTAYEQYF	TGTGCCAGCTCACCTAGCGCCGGGACAGCCTACGAGCAGTACTTC
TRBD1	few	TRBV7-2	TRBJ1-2	CASSLVDRVGYGYTF	TGTGCCAGCAGCTTAGTGGACAGGGTAGGCTATGGCTACACCTTC